A selection of T cell receptor beta chains follows, all from one sample in a study of blood T cell repertoires in COVID-19. Only in-frame clones appear in the TCRdb table, and some are missing; sequencing was by immunoSEQ multiplex PCR. Here the sample spans approximately 68,000 clones, around nine tenths being singletons. The specimen sequenced was peripheral blood. These receptors were obtained from a man between 65 and 79 years old with active or convalescent COVID-19. CDR3s include the opening cysteine and the closing phenylalanine or tryptophan. The D gene is left open where the match is weak. A clone size is listed for some rows: how often the clone was seen (once, few, many), or a class if it is expanded.

j_gene: TRBJ2-1; abundance: once; d_gene: TRBD2; v_gene: TRBV7-6; CDR3aa: CASSTGQGAGGHNEQFF; CDR3nt: TGTGCCAGCAGCACCGGTCAAGGGGCGGGGGGGCACAATGAGCAGTTCTTC
j_gene: TRBJ2-5; abundance: NA; d_gene: TRBD2; v_gene: TRBV30; CDR3aa: CAWSSGGVGETQYF; CDR3nt: TGTGCCTGGAGTAGTGGGGGGGTGGGGGAGACCCAGTACTTC
j_gene: TRBJ1-3; abundance: NA; d_gene: NA; v_gene: TRBV29-1; CDR3aa: CSVDGQGGNTIYF; CDR3nt: TGCAGCGTTGATGGGCAGGGAGGAAACACCATATATTTT
j_gene: TRBJ1-1; abundance: NA; d_gene: TRBD1; v_gene: TRBV10-3; CDR3aa: CAAGQARGAFF; CDR3nt: TGTGCCGCCGGACAGGCCCGAGGAGCTTTCTTT
j_gene: TRBJ2-7; abundance: NA; d_gene: TRBD1; v_gene: TRBV2; CDR3aa: CASRGRGRWTYEQYF; CDR3nt: TGTGCCAGCAGAGGCAGGGGGCGGTGGACCTACGAGCAGTACTTC
j_gene: TRBJ2-5; abundance: NA; d_gene: TRBD2; v_gene: TRBV25-1; CDR3aa: CASSELQRGFSETQYF; CDR3nt: TGTGCCAGCAGTGAATTACAGCGGGGGTTCTCGGAGACCCAGTACTTC
j_gene: TRBJ2-7; abundance: NA; d_gene: NA; v_gene: TRBV18; CDR3aa: CASSPLHDTYEQYF; CDR3nt: TGTGCCAGCTCACCACTCCACGACACCTACGAGCAGTACTTC
j_gene: TRBJ2-1; abundance: NA; d_gene: TRBD2; v_gene: TRBV10-3; CDR3aa: CATLAAGGRREQFF; CDR3nt: TGTGCCACCCTCGCGGCGGGGGGGCGTCGGGAGCAGTTCTTC
j_gene: TRBJ1-2; abundance: NA; d_gene: NA; v_gene: TRBV10-3; CDR3aa: CAISATGLGYGYTF; CDR3nt: TGTGCCATCAGTGCTACAGGCTTGGGGTATGGCTACACCTTC
j_gene: TRBJ1-6; abundance: NA; d_gene: TRBD1; v_gene: TRBV2; CDR3aa: CATMDRATSSPLHF; CDR3nt: TGTGCCACCATGGACAGGGCAACGAGTTCACCCCTCCACTTT
j_gene: TRBJ2-3; abundance: NA; d_gene: NA; v_gene: TRBV7-3; CDR3aa: CASSPGSGPTDTQYF; CDR3nt: TGTGCCAGCAGCCCCGGTAGCGGCCCCACAGATACGCAGTATTTT
j_gene: TRBJ1-2; abundance: few; d_gene: TRBD1; v_gene: TRBV2; CDR3aa: CASNRDRGSYGYTF; CDR3nt: TGTGCCAGCAACCGGGACAGGGGTTCCTATGGCTACACCTTC
j_gene: TRBJ2-5; abundance: NA; d_gene: TRBD2; v_gene: TRBV4-1; CDR3aa: CASSQDGEFASGGTQYF; CDR3nt: TGCGCCAGCAGCCAAGATGGGGAGTTTGCTAGCGGTGGGACCCAGTACTTC
j_gene: TRBJ2-2; abundance: NA; d_gene: TRBD1; v_gene: TRBV2; CDR3aa: CASIRDRGPGELFF; CDR3nt: TGTGCCAGCATCAGGGACAGGGGCCCCGGGGAGCTGTTTTTT
j_gene: TRBJ1-3; abundance: NA; d_gene: NA; v_gene: TRBV15; CDR3aa: CATSKGRSNTIYF; CDR3nt: TGTGCCACCAGCAAAGGAAGGAGTAACACCATATATTTT
j_gene: TRBJ2-3; abundance: NA; d_gene: TRBD1; v_gene: TRBV15; CDR3aa: CATSRGGQGTDTQYF; CDR3nt: TGTGCCACCAGCAGAGGTGGACAGGGGACAGATACGCAGTATTTT
j_gene: TRBJ2-5; abundance: NA; d_gene: NA; v_gene: TRBV3-1/TRBV3-2; CDR3aa: CASSQVLVNQGIQETQYF; CDR3nt: TGTGCCAGCAGCCAAGTCCTCGTTAATCAGGGGATCCAAGAGACCCAGTACTTC